This T cell receptor (beta chain) emerged from a study of T cell clones after liver transplantation. Study as a whole: HCV positivity affected three of eight recipients; the rest lacked autoimmune or viral indications.

The table came from immunoSEQ multiplex PCR; TCRdb's copy has only in-frame clones and leaves some out. The sample records about 68,000 clones, 80% to 95% being singletons. Unstimulated PBMCs were sorted into CD3+CD4+ and CD3+CD8+ populations. The CDR3 length is 16 residues. Unmatched junction bases numbered 6, after V lost 5 bases and J lost 4 bases. Per the germline V gene, CDR1 is LNHDA and CDR2 is SQIVND (reference sequence). The TCR sequence derives from a human patient who received a liver transplant. A subset of T cells may come from the graft donor. The source material was CD4+ T cells from blood, sampled less than 27 months after liver transplant. This chain connects TRBV19 to TRBJ2-3, with 13 nucleotides matching TRBD2. CDR3 protein: CASSWTSGSAADTQYF. In DNA, the CDR3 is TGTGCCAGTAGTTGGACTAGCGGGAGTGCTGCAGATACGCAGTATTTT.